Shown below are 4 T cell receptor beta chains from a single sample sequenced in a study of T cell clonotyping in hematopoietic cell transplantation. Time point specified: recipient sample about 28 days before transplant, after cytoreduction. TCRdb's table, derived via immunoSEQ multiplex PCR, lists solely in-frame clones and lacks some. Of some 76,000 clones in the sample, about 96% were seen once. Sequenced material: peripheral blood mononuclear cells, taken before stem cell transplant. These receptors originate from a woman aged 50 to 65 with acute myeloid leukemia. Some clones in this sample may be carry-over from other donors' samples.

The genes are TRBV27 and TRBJ2-7; TRBD2 agrees at 7 bases. The germline V gene encodes CDR1 MNHEY and CDR2 SMNVEV (reference sequence). Losses at the gene ends were 1 base for V and 3 bases for J; bases not matched to a gene: 3. This CDR3 contains 14 residues. CDR3 region: CASSLWASGYEQYF. CDR3 DNA sequence: TGTGCCAGCAGTTTATGGGCTAGCGGCTACGAGCAGTACTTC.

This sequence joins TRBV5-1 and TRBJ2-7; no clear D gene. Trimming shortened V by 4 bases and J by 0 bases, and 17 bases separated the two germline ends. Germline V gene lookup returns CDR1 SGHRS and CDR2 YFSETQ. The CDR3 spans 16 residues. This CDR3 reads CASSPSMAESSYEQYF. The CDR3 DNA reads TGCGCCAGCAGCCCGTCGATGGCCGAAAGCTCCTACGAGCAGTACTTC.

This chain joins TRBV11-2 and TRBJ2-2; TRBD2 matches 10 bases. J was trimmed by 7 bases and V by 2 bases; bases with no gene match: 7. Germline V lookup: CDR1 SGHAT, CDR2 FQNNGV. The CDR3 has 16 residues. CDR3 amino acids: CASSLRLAGVLGELFF. The CDR3 nucleotides are TGTGCCAGCAGCTTACGCCTAGCGGGAGTCCTCGGGGAGCTGTTTTTT.

V and J are TRBV20-1 and TRBJ2-5; tentative D call: TRBD2 (6 bases). The V gene lost 8 bases and the J gene lost 5 bases, with 12 bases spanning the gap. This CDR3 contains 11 residues. The V gene's germline CDR1 is DFQATT and CDR2 SNEGSKA (reference sequence). For the CDR3, the DNA is TGCAGTCCGACTAGTTGGGAGACCCAGTACTTC. This gives the protein CSPTSWETQYF.